This entry lists 15 T cell receptor beta chains sequenced from one sample in a study of sequential checkpoint blockade in melanoma. The treatment was: randomized to nivolumab then ipilimumab (arm A) or the reverse (arm B). Sequenced by immunoSEQ multiplex PCR; TCRdb stores in-frame clones only, minus some. The repertoire holds just under 20,000 clones, 70% to 80% seen once, with roughly two fifths in the top ten. The sample in question was CD8+ T cells sorted from blood (inferred from file names), obtained from a patient given nivolumab and ipilimumab in sequence. Source of these receptors: a human donor with melanoma.

This chain uses TRBV7-8 with TRBJ1-4; D gene unclear. This CDR3 is built from 14 residues. The V gene lost 6 bases and the J gene lost 4 bases, with 12 bases spanning the gap. Per the germline V gene, CDR1 is SGHVS and CDR2 is FQNEAQ. CDR3 protein: CASRGGGVNEKLFF. The CDR3 DNA reads TGTGCCAGCAGAGGAGGAGGAGTTAATGAAAAACTGTTTTTT. Full variable domain (remainder filled in from reference TRBV7-8 and TRBJ1-4): GAGVSQSPRYKVAKRGQDVALRCDPISGHVSLFWYQQALGQGPEFLTYFQNEAQLDKSGLPSDRFFAERPEGSVSTLKIQRTQQEDSAVYLCASRGGGVNEKLFFGSGTQLSVL.

The rearrangement links TRBV11-2 to TRBJ2-5, with D hard to call. Gene TRBJ2-7 matches the end of the DNA better, so the J call may be wrong. Germline loops: CDR1 SGHAT, CDR2 FQNNGV. The CDR3 has 11 residues. The CDR3 bases are TGTGCCAGCAGCGTTGACTACGAGCAGTACTTC. Protein sequence: CASSVDYEQYF.

This chain connects TRBV7-8 to TRBJ1-2; D possibly corresponds to TRBD1 (5 bases). The CDR3 consists of 14 residues. CDR1 and CDR2 (germline): SGHVS, FQNEAQ. Deletions cut 4 bases from V and 5 bases from J, with 14 bases between. The CDR3 DNA sequence: TGTGCCAGCAGCTGGAAGACAGAGGATTATGGCTACACCTTC. It is translated as CASSWKTEDYGYTF.

The chain couples TRBV13 to TRBJ1-2, with TRBD1 matching over 10 bases. V shed 2 bases and J 3 bases; nucleotides not matched to a gene: 9. The germline CDR1 and CDR2 sequences are PRHDT and FYEKMQ (reference sequence). This CDR3 region has 17 residues. The DNA for the CDR3 is TGTGCCAGCAGCTTATTTATGGGGGACAGGGGCGACTATGGCTACACCTTC. Its translation: CASSLFMGDRGDYGYTF.

V gene TRBV6-1 combines with J gene TRBJ1-1; a weak D match, TRBD1 (6 bases). In germline, CDR1 is MNHNS, CDR2 SASEGT. The CDR3 spans 16 residues. V shed 2 bases and J shed 3 bases, with 16 bases lying between them. CDR3 in DNA: TGTGCCAGCAGTGAAAGGGTCCGGGAGGGGGACACTGAAGCTTTCTTT. Encoded protein: CASSERVREGDTEAFF.

The genes are TRBV5-1 and TRBJ1-1; weak D call: TRBD1 (6 bases). With 3 bases removed from V and 5 bases from J, the gap between germline ends came to 14 bases. Germline V gene lookup returns CDR1 SGHRS and CDR2 YFSETQ. The CDR3 spans 14 residues. The CDR3 nucleotides are TGCGCCAGCAGCTCGACAGGAGCGGTTACTGAAGCTTTCTTT. This sequence encodes CASSSTGAVTEAFF.

The V gene is TRBV2, the J gene TRBJ1-5; possibly TRBD1 for D (6 bases). Looked up from germline, CDR1 is SNHLY and CDR2 is FYNNEI. The CDR3 length is 15 residues. The V end was cut by 6 bases, the J end by 0 bases, with 12 bases between. Written as DNA, the CDR3 is TGTGCCAGCAGATATCAGGGGACTAGCAATCAGCCCCAGCATTTT. Its translation: CASRYQGTSNQPQHF.

The V gene is TRBV6-5, the J gene TRBJ1-3; a possible D gene is TRBD1 (6 bases). Germline CDR1 MNHEY, CDR2 SVGAGI. This CDR3 comprises 15 residues. V gave up 4 bases and J gave up 5 bases, with 15 bases separating them. CDR3 in DNA: TGTGCCAGCAGTTCGCCCCGGGACATTAGAAACACCATATATTTT. It encodes CASSSPRDIRNTIYF.

This clone showed up just a few times. The chain combines TRBV23-1 with TRBJ2-7; 11 positions match TRBD1. TRBV23-1 is marked as an open reading frame, function uncertain. This CDR3 is built from 15 residues. Germline trimming cut 1 base from V and 7 bases from J; bases unmatched to any gene: 6. CDR3 residues: CASSQLDRGLGEQYF. DNA of the CDR3: TGCGCCAGCAGTCAATTGGACAGGGGGCTTGGAGAGCAGTACTTC.

The genes are TRBV7-9 and TRBJ1-5; D ambiguous. From germline, CDR1 is SEHNR and CDR2 FQNEAQ (reference sequence). The germline V and J ends were trimmed by 2 bases and 5 bases, with 7 bases remaining between them. CDR3 length: 13 amino acids. CDR3 sequence: CASSLSIDQPQHF. DNA for the CDR3: TGTGCCAGCAGCTTATCGATAGATCAGCCCCAGCATTTT.

The chain employs TRBV7-9 and TRBJ1-2, with D tentatively TRBD1 (5 bases). Trimming left V 4 bases short and J 0 bases short, with 12 bases between. CDR3 length: 15 amino acids. The germline gives CDR1 SEHNR, CDR2 FQNEAQ (reference sequence). The DNA for the CDR3 is TGTGCCAGCAGCTCCGACAGTCTTGCTAACTATGGCTACACCTTC. It specifies CASSSDSLANYGYTF.

This chain links TRBV9 with TRBJ2-7, with D possibly matching TRBD2 (7 bases). Germline CDR1 and CDR2: SGDLS and YYNGEE. The CDR3 is 14 residues long. V lost 2 bases, J lost 0 bases, and 9 bases lay in between. The CDR3 here is CASSVGGPSYEQYF. CDR3 nucleotide sequence: TGTGCCAGCAGCGTCGGGGGGCCCTCCTACGAGCAGTACTTC. Full variable domain (outside the CDR3, taken from reference TRBV9 and TRBJ2-7): DSGVTQTPKHLITATGQRVTLRCSPRSGDLSVYWYQQSLDQGLQFLIQYYNGEERAKGNILERFSAQQFPDLHSELNLSSLELGDSALYFCASSVGGPSYEQYFGPGTRLTVT.

This chain uses TRBV28 with TRBJ2-3, with D perhaps TRBD2 (5 bases). CDR1 is MDHEN, CDR2 SYDVKM, per germline. Trimming took 5 bases from V and 0 from J, leaving 15 bases between them. The CDR3 has 16 amino acids. CDR3 DNA: TGTGCCAGCAGTCCACCCCGCAGCGGAAGCACAGATACGCAGTATTTT. Protein sequence: CASSPPRSGSTDTQYF.

J is TRBJ2-7 and V is TRBV30; 11 bases are a match to TRBD2. The germline V gene encodes CDR1 GTSNPN and CDR2 SVGIG (reference sequence). The trim removed 1 base at V and 2 bases at J, leaving 7 bases unmatched. The CDR3 has 16 residues. CDR3 in amino acids: CAWSGGGLAETYEQYF. The CDR3 region has the DNA TGTGCCTGGAGTGGAGGGGGACTAGCGGAAACCTACGAGCAGTACTTC.

V and J are TRBV30 and TRBJ1-1; 7 bases line up with TRBD1. Germline values: CDR1 GTSNPN, CDR2 SVGIG (reference sequence). This CDR3 contains 17 residues. The junction had 11 bases not matched to a gene; V was cut back by 1 base and J by 0 bases. For the CDR3, the DNA is TGTGCCTGGAGTGAACCGAGACAGGGTCGTATGAACACTGAAGCTTTCTTT. Translating gives CAWSEPRQGRMNTEAFF.